This T cell receptor (beta chain) stems from a study of memory CD4+ T cells and cytomegalovirus serostatus. V was pared by 0 bases and J by 6 bases, with 11 bases between. The germline V gene encodes CDR1 GTSNPN and CDR2 SVGIG (reference sequence). There are 13 residues in the CDR3. The sort gate was single viable CD3+CD4+CD8-CD45RO+ cells for memory CD4+ T cells. Libraries were prepared by immunoSEQ multiplex PCR; TCRdb keeps only in-frame clonotypes and omits some of them. The table lists under 55,000 clones, 80% to 85% of them singletons. In this sample, this clone turned up once. The TCR was taken from an adult in good health and CMV-seropositive. V is TRBV30 and J is TRBJ1-2; TRBD1 is a possible D gene (5 bases). The sequenced sample consisted of memory CD4+ T cells from blood. CDR3 sequence: CAWSVGGWDGYTF. CDR3 in DNA: TGTGCCTGGAGTGTGGGGGGATGGGATGGCTACACCTTC.